These 26 T cell receptor beta chains came from one sample sequenced in a study of T-cell memory formation after mild COVID-19. Each CDR3 protein is one row after TCRdb ran MiXCR on the 5' RACE reads. Found here are about 200,000 distinct CDR3 sequences, approximately 20% of them singletons; the top ten hold roughly 2.3%. Material: PBMCs or a T cell subset sorted from them (not recorded which). These TCRs come from an adult woman who had mild COVID-19 (a few samples of this study predate the infection). Cell type and time point are not known.

This clonotype was detected a few times. This chain uses TRBV10-3 with TRBJ1-1; D might be TRBD1 (6 bases). V was cut by 2 bases and J by 0 bases, with 13 bases left in between. The CDR3 length is 16 residues. The V gene's germline CDR1 is ENHRY and CDR2 SYGVKD. The CDR3 region is CAISERGAVVNTEAFF. CDR3 nucleotide sequence: TGTGCCATCAGTGAGCGGGGGGCCGTGGTGAACACTGAAGCTTTCTTT.

V gene TRBV13 combines with J gene TRBJ2-7; D may match TRBD1 or TRBD2 (6 bases each). The ends were cut back, 5 bases at V and 3 bases at J, with 23 bases in the middle. In germline, CDR1 is PRHDT, CDR2 FYEKMQ (reference sequence). This CDR3 is 17 amino acids long. The CDR3 region is CASSLTTGFRGGYEQYF. The CDR3 DNA follows: TGTGCCAGCAGCCTCACGACGGGATTCAGGGGAGGCTACGAGCAGTACTTC.

The chain is built from TRBV24-1 and TRBJ2-3, with no clear D. Trimming removed 4 bases at V and 5 bases at J, with 18 bases between. There are 16 residues in the CDR3. Germline lookup yields CDR1 KGHDR and CDR2 SFDVKD. CDR3 sequence reads: CATSEYTGPEEDTQYF. The CDR3 DNA sequence: TGTGCCACCAGTGAATATACCGGACCCGAGGAAGATACGCAGTATTTT.

This clonotype has just a few counts. The rearrangement joins TRBV2 to TRBJ2-3, with D hard to call. Trimming removed 4 bases from V and 2 bases from J, with 7 bases in between. Germline V lookup: CDR1 SNHLY, CDR2 FYNNEI. This CDR3 has 13 amino acids. CDR3 sequence reads: CASSVIPTDTQYF. The CDR3 DNA reads as TGTGCCAGCAGTGTAATCCCCACAGATACGCAGTATTTT.

The chain recombines TRBV6-2 or TRBV6-3 with TRBJ2-1; either TRBD1 or TRBD2 may fit D (5 bases each). Germline assignment: CDR1 MNHEY and CDR2 SVGEGT. The V gene lost 5 bases and the J gene lost 9 bases, with 11 bases spanning the gap. The CDR3 sequence is 12 residues long. CDR3 bases: TGTGCCAGCAGTCGGGACCCGAGTGAGCAGTTCTTC. Amino acid sequence: CASSRDPSEQFF.

The chain employs TRBV20-1 and TRBJ2-1; D is tentatively TRBD1 or TRBD2 (6 bases each). CDR3 length equals 13 residues. CDR1 and CDR2 from the germline V gene are DFQATT and SNEGSKA (reference sequence). The CDR3 DNA reads TGCAGGGGGGATGGGGGGCTCCCCGATGAGCAGTTCTTC. This gives the protein CRGDGGLPDEQFF.

The V gene is TRBV5-1, the J gene TRBJ1-1, with 7 nucleotides matching TRBD1. Losses at the gene ends were 4 bases for V and 1 base for J; bases not matched to a gene: 4. CDR3 length equals 14 residues. Looked up from germline, CDR1 is SGHRS and CDR2 is YFSETQ. The CDR3 sequence: CASSRGTANTEAFF. CDR3 sequence (DNA): TGCGCCAGCAGCCGGGGGACAGCGAACACTGAAGCTTTCTTT.

V gene TRBV5-1 combines with J gene TRBJ2-7, with 9 bases identical to TRBD2. The germline V gene has CDR1 SGHRS and CDR2 YFSETQ. CDR3 length equals 16 residues. With V trimmed by 6 bases and J by 0 bases, 10 bases remained unmatched. The CDR3 here is CASTPGASGDSYEQYF. As DNA, the CDR3 is TGCGCCAGCACCCCCGGGGCTAGCGGGGACTCCTACGAGCAGTACTTC.

This clonotype was seen at least ten times. The rearrangement joins TRBV5-1 to TRBJ2-1; tentatively, D is TRBD1 or TRBD2 (6 bases each). V lost 0 bases and J 3 bases, leaving 10 bases between the germline ends. Germline loops: CDR1 SGHRS, CDR2 YFSETQ. The CDR3 is made up of 15 amino acids. CDR3: CASSLEGGFYNEQFF. The CDR3 nucleotides are TGCGCCAGCAGCTTGGAAGGGGGGTTCTACAATGAGCAGTTCTTC. The full variable domain, its missing parts supplied by reference TRBV5-1 and TRBJ2-1, is KAGVTQTPRYLIKTRGQQVTLSCSPISGHRSVSWYQQTPGQGLQFLFEYFSETQRNKGNFPGRFSGRQFSNSRSEMNVSTLELGDSALYLCASSLEGGFYNEQFFGPGTRLTVL.

V usage is TRBV30 and J usage is TRBJ2-1, with D maybe TRBD1 (5 bases). The CDR3 has 13 residues. Germline V lookup: CDR1 GTSNPN, CDR2 SVGIG (reference sequence). The V gene lost 2 bases and the J gene lost 6 bases, with 11 bases spanning the gap. In nucleotides, the CDR3 is TGTGCCTGGAGTACCCACAGGACCAATGAGCAGTTCTTC. Its translation: CAWSTHRTNEQFF.

The chain is built from TRBV12-3 or TRBV12-4 and TRBJ2-1, with D perhaps matching TRBD2 (7 bases). The germline V and J ends were trimmed by 4 bases and 7 bases, with 20 bases remaining between them. This CDR3 comprises 16 residues. The CDR3 sequence: CASSSRRRGGGNEQFF. The CDR3 region has the DNA TGTGCCAGCAGTTCCCGGAGGCGGGGAGGGGGAAATGAGCAGTTCTTC.

This clonotype showed up just a few times. The V and J genes are TRBV7-3 and TRBJ1-1, with D unresolved. The V gene lost 2 bases and the J gene lost 1 base, with 5 bases spanning the gap. CDR3 length equals 13 residues. Germline V CDR1 and CDR2: SGHTA, FQGTGA. The CDR3 sequence: CASSLFQNTEAFF. Here the CDR3 DNA reads TGTGCCAGCAGCTTATTCCAGAACACTGAAGCTTTCTTT.

The chain uses TRBV12-3 or TRBV12-4 and TRBJ1-5, with a tentative D call TRBD1 (5 bases). V was cut by 1 base and J by 6 bases, with 16 bases left in between. The CDR3 is made up of 16 amino acids. CDR3 protein: CASSLDGQGSGQPQHF. CDR3 DNA: TGTGCCAGCAGTTTAGACGGCCAGGGCAGCGGTCAGCCCCAGCATTTT.

The chain joins TRBV12-3 or TRBV12-4 to TRBJ2-3; D is unresolved. The CDR3 extends over 12 amino acids. With 1 base removed from V and 5 bases from J, the gap between germline ends came to 4 bases. CDR3 DNA sequence: TGTGCCAGCAGTTTAGGTGTAGATACGCAGTATTTT. It translates to CASSLGVDTQYF.

This clonotype was counted a few times. The rearrangement links TRBV5-1 to TRBJ2-5; no firm D call. The germline gives CDR1 SGHRS, CDR2 YFSETQ. Between the trimmed V and J ends, which lost 8 bases and 0 bases, there was a span of 17 bases. The CDR3 is made up of 15 amino acids. This CDR3 is CASSPFVADQETQYF. CDR3 DNA sequence: TGCGCCAGTTCTCCCTTCGTGGCAGACCAAGAGACCCAGTACTTC.

This clonotype was seen at least ten times. This chain uses TRBV7-2 with TRBJ1-1; no firm D call. Trimming removed 5 bases at V and 1 base at J, with 8 bases between. Germline V CDR1 and CDR2: SGHTA, FQGNSA. The CDR3 is made up of 13 amino acids. The CDR3: CASSTRRNTEAFF. CDR3 bases: TGTGCCAGCAGCACCCGACGGAACACTGAAGCTTTCTTT. Full variable domain (rest looked up from reference TRBV7-2 and TRBJ1-1): GAGVSQSPSNKVTEKGKDVELRCDPISGHTALYWYRQSLGQGLEFLIYFQGNSAPDKSGLPSDRFSAERTGGSVSTLTIQRTQQEDSAVYLCASSTRRNTEAFFGQGTRLTVV.

The chain joins TRBV19 to TRBJ1-2; 10 bases are a match to TRBD1. Germline trimming cut 6 bases from V and 3 bases from J; bases unmatched to any gene: 10. Germline V gene lookup returns CDR1 LNHDA and CDR2 SQIVND (reference sequence). This CDR3 is built from 16 residues. The CDR3 sequence: CASSGTGVASYYGYTF. In DNA, the CDR3 is TGTGCCAGTAGCGGGACAGGGGTCGCTTCCTACTATGGCTACACCTTC.

This clonotype was observed a handful of times. The chain links TRBV4-2 to TRBJ2-3, with TRBD1 matching 12 bases. V dropped 0 bases and J dropped 4; count of bases not matched to a gene: 8. Germline V CDR1 and CDR2: LGHNA, YNFKEQ. CDR3 size: 18 residues. CDR3 DNA sequence: TGTGCCAGCAGCCAAGAGGGGACAGGGGGCCGGGGCGCAGATACGCAGTATTTT. Encoded protein: CASSQEGTGGRGADTQYF.

This rearrangement joins TRBV7-2 to TRBJ2-7; 9 bases fit TRBD2. Germline V CDR1 and CDR2: SGHTA, FQGNSA. The CDR3 is made up of 15 amino acids. V shed 2 bases, J shed 9 bases, and the junction held 11 bases outside the gene matches. DNA of the CDR3: TGTGCCAGCAGCTTACTTAGGACTAGCGCATTCGGGCAGTACTTC. Translating it yields CASSLLRTSAFGQYF.

The chain links TRBV6-1 to TRBJ1-4; D is unresolved. The CDR3 length is 12 residues. V gave up 4 bases and J gave up 7 bases, with 7 bases separating them. Germline V gene sequence: CDR1 MNHNS, CDR2 SASEGT. CDR3 nucleotides: TGTGCCAGCAGTGCATACAGTGAAAAACTGTTTTTT. Its protein product is CASSAYSEKLFF.

The chain employs TRBV5-6 and TRBJ2-2, with D perhaps matching TRBD1 (6 bases). Per germline, CDR1 SGHDT and CDR2 YYEEEE. V lost 5 bases and J lost 2, with 16 bases in between. The CDR3 extends over 16 amino acids. CDR3 sequence (DNA): TGTGCCAGCAGTAAACTCGGACAGATTAACACCGGGGAGCTGTTTTTT. This sequence encodes CASSKLGQINTGELFF.

V is TRBV14 and J is TRBJ1-2, with 9 bases matching TRBD1. CDR1 and CDR2 (germline): SGHDN, FVKESK. The ends lost 4 bases at V and 8 bases at J; junction bases unmatched: 11. The CDR3 runs to 15 residues. The CDR3 region is CASSPSTTGGLGYTF. In DNA form, the CDR3 reads TGTGCCAGCAGCCCTTCCACGACAGGGGGTTTGGGCTACACCTTC.

The chain carries TRBV5-1 and TRBJ1-2; the D is unclear. The CDR3 has 12 amino acids. The V gene lost 4 bases and the J gene lost 6 bases, with 10 bases spanning the gap. CDR1 and CDR2 (germline): SGHRS, YFSETQ. The CDR3 loop is CASSPVDHGYTF. The CDR3, as DNA: TGCGCCAGCAGCCCGGTCGACCATGGCTACACCTTC.

V usage is TRBV7-8 and J usage is TRBJ2-1; 7 bases are shared with TRBD1. The CDR3 is 15 residues long. Germline CDR1 and CDR2: SGHVS and FQNEAQ. J was trimmed by 7 bases and V by 4 bases; bases with no gene match: 10. The CDR3 loop reads CASSSANRGQNEQFF. In DNA, the CDR3 is TGTGCCAGCAGCTCCGCCAACAGGGGTCAGAATGAGCAGTTCTTC. Supplemented by reference TRBV7-8 and TRBJ2-1, the full variable domain reads GAGVSQSPRYKVAKRGQDVALRCDPISGHVSLFWYQQALGQGPEFLTYFQNEAQLDKSGLPSDRFFAERPEGSVSTLKIQRTQQEDSAVYLCASSSANRGQNEQFFGPGTRLTVL.

This clonotype has more than one count but fewer than ten. The chain joins TRBV11-2 to TRBJ2-3; D gene uncertain. The CDR3 is 14 residues long. Germline V gene sequence: CDR1 SGHAT, CDR2 FQNNGV. With 0 bases removed from V and 4 bases from J, the gap between germline ends came to 8 bases. The CDR3 loop reads CASSLDWRSDTQYF. The CDR3 coding sequence is TGTGCCAGCAGCTTAGATTGGCGGTCAGATACGCAGTATTTT.

This rearrangement joins TRBV20-1 to TRBJ1-2; 8 nucleotides agree with TRBD1. This CDR3 has 13 amino acids. Germline lookup yields CDR1 DFQATT and CDR2 SNEGSKA (reference sequence). With 1 base clipped from V and 9 bases from J, the junction kept 7 bases outside the gene matches. The DNA of the CDR3 is TGCAGTGCTAGAGGGACAGGGACGAAAAGCTACACCTTC. Encoded protein: CSARGTGTKSYTF.